Listed below are T cell receptor beta chains from one sample, sequenced in a study of blood T cell repertoires in COVID-19. Libraries were prepared by immunoSEQ multiplex PCR; TCRdb keeps only in-frame clonotypes and omits some of them. The sample holds about 180,000 clones, more than 85% seen once. Sequencing was carried out using peripheral blood. The source of these receptors is a woman in her twenties or thirties with active or convalescent COVID-19. Each CDR3 is given with its conserved first and last residue. A D gene is named only where the DNA matches it firmly. Rows give clone size only sometimes, using once, few, many, or a class for an expanded clone.

. | TRBJ2-7 | TRBD2 | TRBV9 | TGTGCCAGCAGCCCCACTATACCGGGACTAGCGGGAGAATACGAGCAGTACTTC | CASSPTIPGLAGEYEQYF
once | TRBJ2-6 | TRBD1 | TRBV5-5 | TGTGCCAGCAGACCGACGGACAGGGCTGGGGCCAACGTCCTGACTTTC | CASRPTDRAGANVLTF
few | TRBJ1-2 | TRBD1 | TRBV19 | TGTGCCAGTAGTTACACGGACAGGGATGAGGCTGGCTACACCTTC | CASSYTDRDEAGYTF
. | TRBJ1-1 | TRBD1 | TRBV29-1 | TGCAGCGGACAACAGGGGGCAAGAGCTGAAGCTTTCTTT | CSGQQGARAEAFF
. | TRBJ1-2 | TRBD1 | TRBV30 | TGTGCCTGGACTCTCAGGACAGGACTCGGCTACACCTTC | CAWTLRTGLGYTF
. | TRBJ2-3 | TRBD2 | TRBV27 | TGTGCCAGCAGCTGGGGAGGGAGGGGAGATACGCAGTATTTT | CASSWGGRGDTQYF
. | TRBJ2-1 | TRBD2 | TRBV28 | TGTGCCAGCAGTTTATGGTCACTAGCGGGAGTAAGCGAGCAGTTCTTC | CASSLWSLAGVSEQFF
. | TRBJ2-1 | TRBD2 | TRBV9 | TGTGCCAGCAGCGTAGGACGTAGCGGGAGGGCCCATGAGCAGTTCTTC | CASSVGRSGRAHEQFF
once | TRBJ2-7 | . | TRBV20-1 | TGCAGTGCTAGTATGGTTCCGGCCTACGAGCAGTACTTC | CSASMVPAYEQYF
. | TRBJ2-2 | TRBD1 | TRBV18 | TGTGCCAGCTCACGTAGGACAGGGAACACCGGGGAGCTGTTTTTT | CASSRRTGNTGELFF
. | TRBJ1-1 | . | TRBV20-1 | TGCAGTGCTAGAGGCGGTATCGAAGCTTTCTTT | CSARGGIEAFF
once | TRBJ2-5 | . | TRBV21-1 | TGTGCCAGCACAGAACGAGCTCAACGGGTCGAGACCCAGTACTTC | CASTERAQRVETQYF
. | TRBJ2-2 | . | TRBV7-7 | TGTGCTAGCAGCCAGCGCGCTAATTTGAACACCGGGGAGCTGTTTTTT | CASSQRANLNTGELFF
. | TRBJ2-1 | TRBD1 | TRBV10-3 | TGTGCCATCAGTGAGTCCGGGACAGGGATCAACAATGAGCAGTTCTTC | CAISESGTGINNEQFF
. | TRBJ1-5 | TRBD1 | TRBV18 | TGTGCCAGCTCCAATGACAGGGTTCCTCAGCCCCAGCATTTT | CASSNDRVPQPQHF
. | TRBJ2-7 | TRBD2 | TRBV3-1/TRBV3-2 | TGTGCCAGCAGCCCTTGGACTAGCGGAACCTACGAGCAGTACTTC | CASSPWTSGTYEQYF
. | TRBJ2-7 | TRBD1 | TRBV2 | TGTGCCAGCAACCCGGGACAGGAAGGGGAGTACTTC | CASNPGQEGEYF
. | TRBJ1-2 | TRBD1 | TRBV14 | TGTGCCAGCAGCCAAGGTCGACAGGGATTGGGTGGCTACACCTTC | CASSQGRQGLGGYTF
. | TRBJ2-3 | . | TRBV24-1 | TGTGCCACCAGTGATGGAGCGGGCACAGATACGCAGTATTTT | CATSDGAGTDTQYF
. | TRBJ2-3 | TRBD2 | TRBV13 | TGTGCCAGCAGCTTAGTCGGGGGACTAGAGGCGGGCACAGATACGCAGTATTTT | CASSLVGGLEAGTDTQYF
few | TRBJ2-2 | TRBD1 | TRBV6-6 | TGTGCCAGCAGTTTTTACAGGGGGCTCATCACCGGGGAGCTGTTTTTT | CASSFYRGLITGELFF
. | TRBJ2-6 | . | TRBV5-6 | TGTGCCAGCAGCTCCCTGAGGGGGGCCAACGTCCTGACTTTC | CASSSLRGANVLTF
few | TRBJ1-1 | . | TRBV19 | TGTGCCAGTAGTAAGGAAGGGACGGGACACCAGAACACTGAAGCTTTCTTT | CASSKEGTGHQNTEAFF
. | TRBJ2-5 | . | TRBV28 | TGTGCCAGCAGTCCCGCGGTGGCCCAGTACTTC | CASSPAVAQYF
. | TRBJ1-2 | TRBD1 | TRBV5-1 | TGCGCCAGGCCCCCGGACAGGCGGGTGAGAGGCTATGGCTACACCTTC | CARPPDRRVRGYGYTF
. | TRBJ2-1 | . | TRBV9 | TGTGCCAGCAGCCCCGGGAATTCCTACAATGAGCAGTTCTTC | CASSPGNSYNEQFF
once | TRBJ2-5 | . | TRBV2 | TGTGCCAGCAGTGATTGGGCAGGGTCGCAAGAGACCCAGTACTTC | CASSDWAGSQETQYF
few | TRBJ1-3 | . | TRBV18 | TGTGCCAGCTCACCAGGGTCAAGGGGAGGAACTGGAAACACCATATATTTT | CASSPGSRGGTGNTIYF
. | TRBJ1-1 | . | TRBV5-1 | TGCGCCAGCAGCTTTTACAGGACAGTTAACACTGAAGCTTTCTTT | CASSFYRTVNTEAFF
. | TRBJ2-1 | . | TRBV11-1 | TGTGCCAGCAGCTTAGTAGCACAGGGATCGGCCAATGAGCAGTTCTTC | CASSLVAQGSANEQFF
once | TRBJ2-2 | . | TRBV12-3/TRBV12-4 | TGTGTCTCTTCCGGCGGGGTGGCCGGGGAGCTGTTTTTT | CVSSGGVAGELFF
. | TRBJ2-3 | . | TRBV5-4 | TGTGCCAGCAGCCGCGATAATGGGCATACGCAGTATTTT | CASSRDNGHTQYF
. | TRBJ1-1 | . | TRBV6-5 | TGTGCCAGCAGTAACGAGAGGGCCCCGAACACTGAAGCTTTCTTT | CASSNERAPNTEAFF
. | TRBJ2-3 | TRBD2 | TRBV5-4 | TGTGCCAGCAGCCCAGCGGGAGGGGACACAGATACGCAGTATTTT | CASSPAGGDTDTQYF
. | TRBJ2-1 | TRBD1 | TRBV24-1 | TGTGCCACCAGTGTGACAGGGGGGTTCAGCAATGAGCAGTTCTTC | CATSVTGGFSNEQFF
few | TRBJ2-5 | TRBD2 | TRBV4-1 | TGCGCCAGCAGCCGGGGGACTAGCGGGTTTCAAGAGACCCAGTACTTC | CASSRGTSGFQETQYF
few | TRBJ1-5 | . | TRBV6-5 | TGTGCCAGCAGTTACACAGGGTCCCAGCCCCAGCATTTT | CASSYTGSQPQHF